The 8 T cell receptor beta chains presented below share a single source sample, sequenced in a study of T cell changes during pregnancy in multiple sclerosis. Produced via immunoSEQ multiplex PCR; TCRdb's table is partial and in-frame only. The table lists roughly 41,000 clones, 80% to 90% of them singletons, with more than 0.6% in the top ten. The material was CD4+ T cells from peripheral blood mononuclear cells, obtained in the first trimester of pregnancy. These receptors were collected from a female donor with multiple sclerosis, enrolled in a pregnancy study.

This chain joins TRBV28 and TRBJ2-4, with TRBD2 identical over 7 bases. Germline V CDR1 and CDR2: MDHEN, SYDVKM. Trimming removed 3 bases from V and 2 bases from J; junction bases left unmatched: 10. This CDR3 is built from 17 residues. The CDR3 protein is CASSLVWSAGSKNIQYF. The CDR3 nucleotides read TGTGCCAGCAGTTTGGTTTGGTCAGCGGGGTCCAAAAACATTCAGTACTTC.

The chain combines TRBV5-4 with TRBJ2-1; the match to TRBD2 covers 8 bases. CDR1 and CDR2 from the germline V gene are SGHNT and YYREEE (reference sequence). There are 14 residues in the CDR3. Trimming at V came to 4 bases and at J to 7 bases, leaving 7 bases not matched to a gene. CDR3 residues: CASSRWASGNEQFF. The DNA for the CDR3 is TGTGCCAGCAGCCGTTGGGCTAGCGGGAATGAGCAGTTCTTC.

V usage is TRBV7-2 and J usage is TRBJ2-1; TRBD2 aligns across 11 bases. Per germline, CDR1 SGHTA and CDR2 FQGNSA. The V and J ends lost 1 base and 4 bases, in that order; junction bases with no gene match: 9. The CDR3 totals 18 residues. For the CDR3, the DNA is TGTGCCAGCAGCTTAGAAGGTTTTGGGACTAGCGGTTACAATGAGCAGTTCTTC. It yields the protein CASSLEGFGTSGYNEQFF. Full variable domain (missing parts from reference TRBV7-2 and TRBJ2-1): GAGVSQSPSNKVTEKGKDVELRCDPISGHTALYWYRQSLGQGLEFLIYFQGNSAPDKSGLPSDRFSAERTGGSVSTLTIQRTQQEDSAVYLCASSLEGFGTSGYNEQFFGPGTRLTVL.

This clone has more than one count but fewer than ten. This chain joins TRBV21-1 and TRBJ2-1; the table gives TRBD2 as D, unverified against the DNA. TRBV21-1 is an annotated pseudogene. The CDR3 is 16 amino acids. The CDR3 DNA reads TGTGCCAGGTTCCTTTTTGGAGCGGGAGTGTACAATGAGCAGTTCTTC. Translation: CARFLFGAGVYNEQFF.

The chain couples TRBV2 to TRBJ1-5; 9 positions agree with TRBD1. Looked up from germline, CDR1 is SNHLY and CDR2 is FYNNEI. V lost 6 bases and J lost 0; bases outside the gene matches: 3. This CDR3 region has 15 residues. The CDR3 here is CASRGQGFSNQPQHF. CDR3 nucleotides: TGTGCCAGCAGGGGACAGGGTTTTAGCAATCAGCCCCAGCATTTT.

The rearrangement uses TRBV2 and TRBJ1-4; no clear D gene. V was shortened by 2 bases and J by 2 bases, with 9 bases between the two germline ends. The length of the CDR3 is 15 residues. Germline values: CDR1 SNHLY, CDR2 FYNNEI. CDR3 region: CASSENPGTNEKLFF. The CDR3 bases are TGTGCCAGCAGTGAAAACCCCGGTACTAATGAAAAACTGTTTTTT. Full variable domain (remainder filled in from reference TRBV2 and TRBJ1-4): EPEVTQTPSHQVTQMGQEVILRCVPISNHLYFYWYRQILGQKVEFLVSFYNNEISEKSEIFDDQFSVERPDGSNFTLKIRSTKLEDSAMYFCASSENPGTNEKLFFGSGTQLSVL.

This chain links TRBV6-6 with TRBJ2-1, with 13 bases identical to TRBD2. Germline loops: CDR1 MNHNY, CDR2 SVGAGI (reference sequence). The CDR3 has 15 residues. The trim removed 6 bases at V and 9 bases at J, leaving 8 bases unmatched. The chain's CDR3 is CASRIGLAGVGEQFF. CDR3 DNA sequence: TGTGCCAGCAGAATTGGACTAGCGGGAGTTGGTGAGCAGTTCTTC.

V gene TRBV5-6 combines with J gene TRBJ2-3; 10 bases align to TRBD2. Germline lookup yields CDR1 SGHDT and CDR2 YYEEEE. The V and J ends lost 3 bases and 2 bases, in that order; junction bases with no gene match: 6. The CDR3 spans 16 residues. The CDR3 sequence: CASSYPAGGITDTQYF. The CDR3 DNA sequence: TGTGCCAGCAGCTACCCAGCGGGAGGGATCACAGATACGCAGTATTTT.